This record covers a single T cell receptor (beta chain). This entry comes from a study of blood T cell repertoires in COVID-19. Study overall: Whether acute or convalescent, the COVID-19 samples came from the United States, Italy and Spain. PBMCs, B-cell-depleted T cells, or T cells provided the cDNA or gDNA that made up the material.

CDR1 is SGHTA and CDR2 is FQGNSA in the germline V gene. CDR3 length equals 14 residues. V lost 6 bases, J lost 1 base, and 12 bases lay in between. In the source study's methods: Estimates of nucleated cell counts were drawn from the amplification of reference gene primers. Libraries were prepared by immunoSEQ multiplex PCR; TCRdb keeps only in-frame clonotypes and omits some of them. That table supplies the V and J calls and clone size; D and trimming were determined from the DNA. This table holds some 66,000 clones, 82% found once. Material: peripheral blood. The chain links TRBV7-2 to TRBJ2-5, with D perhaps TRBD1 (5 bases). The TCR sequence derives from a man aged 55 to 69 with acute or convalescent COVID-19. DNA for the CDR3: TGTGCCAGCAGGCCCGACAGAACCCAAGAGACCCAGTACTTC. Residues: CASRPDRTQETQYF.